This note documents a single T cell receptor beta chain sequence. The V and J ends lost 5 bases and 7 bases respectively, with 12 bases between them. Germline CDR1 SNHLY, CDR2 FYNNEI. The CDR3 loop spans 13 amino acids. The data are from a study of cytomegalovirus exposure and HLA in healthy donors. PCR used 60 Vbeta primers and 13 Jbeta primers. Generated by immunoSEQ multiplex PCR, the TCRdb table keeps only in-frame clones and is missing some. The data show 120,000 or so clones, roughly 76% seen once. The receptor was isolated from a middle-aged man in good health and CMV-seropositive. Sample: PBMCs. This rearrangement joins TRBV2 to TRBJ2-1, with D possibly matching TRBD2 (6 bases). The CDR3 region is CASSPSVGNEQFF. The CDR3 nucleotides are TGTGCCAGCAGTCCTAGCGTGGGGAATGAGCAGTTCTTC.